The rows below give T cell receptor beta chains drawn from one sample of a study of human T cells and chemical hapten exposure. TCRdb recomputed calls from the RACE reads with MiXCR, one row per CDR3 protein. The top ten hold around 15% of the sample, which has tens of thousands of distinct CDR3 sequences, 9.4% seen once. This specimen consisted of whole blood, obtained in connection with sensitization to the hapten diphenylcyclopropenone (DPC). These receptors originate from a middle-aged woman with alopecia areata. Some clones in this sample may be carry-over from other donors' samples. Both conserved end residues are part of each CDR3. D genes are given only for firm matches. Clone size, where shown, is once, few, many, or a class for clones that have expanded.

CDR3nt	CDR3aa	d_gene	v_gene	j_gene	abundance
TGTGCCAGCAGCTTGGTGGCGCCTGCTGAGCAGTACTTC	CASSLVAPAEQYF	.	TRBV5-6	TRBJ2-7	many
TGTGCCAGCTCCACAAATACTCTTTCGCCCCAGCATTTT	CASSTNTLSPQHF	.	TRBV6-1	TRBJ1-5	.
TGCGCCAGCAGCCAGTTGGACAGGGTGGGCACTGAAGCTTTCTTT	CASSQLDRVGTEAFF	TRBD1	TRBV4-1	TRBJ1-1	many
TGCAGCGTTGTCAAAGGGAACACTGAAGCTTTCTTT	CSVVKGNTEAFF	.	TRBV29-1	TRBJ1-1	many
TGCAGTGCTGCTGAGGGCCCGAACACTGAAGCTTTCTTT	CSAAEGPNTEAFF	.	TRBV20-1	TRBJ1-1	many
TGCGCCAGCAGCTTGCTAGCGGGGGACGCAGATACGCAGTATTTT	CASSLLAGDADTQYF	TRBD2	TRBV5-1	TRBJ2-3	many
TGCAGTGCCAGAGGACAGGCGCAATTCAACTATGGCTACACCTTC	CSARGQAQFNYGYTF	TRBD1	TRBV20-1	TRBJ1-2	many
TGCGCCAGCAGCCAAGGAAACGGGGGTGGGACAGATACGCAGTATTTT	CASSQGNGGGTDTQYF	.	TRBV4-3	TRBJ2-3	few
TGTGCCAGCAGCTCAACAGGGGGGAGAAGCTATGGCTACACCTTC	CASSSTGGRSYGYTF	TRBD1	TRBV7-9	TRBJ1-2	.
TGTGCCAGCAGTGAGGGGAGACTCCCTAATGAAAAACTGTTTTTT	CASSEGRLPNEKLFF	.	TRBV6-1	TRBJ1-4	.
TGTGCCAGCAGCTTGACAGGAACCGAGCAGTACTTC	CASSLTGTEQYF	.	TRBV7-2	TRBJ2-7	.
TGTGCCAGCAGTGAAGGGGGGCCGCTCTACTTC	CASSEGGPLYF	.	TRBV2	TRBJ2-7	few
TGCGCCAGCCATGACACGGGCTCCTACGAGCAGTACTTC	CASHDTGSYEQYF	.	TRBV5-1	TRBJ2-7	few
TGTGCCAGCAGCAGCCCCGTGGGCGCCGCCTACGAGCAGTACTTC	CASSSPVGAAYEQYF	.	TRBV7-2	TRBJ2-7	many
TGTGCCAACCGGGGCCACTATGGCTACACCTTC	CANRGHYGYTF	.	TRBV2	TRBJ1-2	few
TGTGCCAGCAGCGAAAGAGCCCCGAATGAGCAGTTCTTC	CASSERAPNEQFF	.	TRBV13	TRBJ2-1	few
TGTGCCAGCAGTCAGCCGGGGTACGTTGAAGCTTTCTTT	CASSQPGYVEAFF	.	TRBV6-2/TRBV6-3	TRBJ1-1	.
TGTGCCAGCAGCTTAAGTGGGGGGCAGTCGAACACTGAAGCTTTCTTT	CASSLSGGQSNTEAFF	.	TRBV7-8	TRBJ1-1	many
TGTGCCAGCAGTGGCGGATTAACCTACGAGCAGTACTTC	CASSGGLTYEQYF	.	TRBV28	TRBJ2-7	few
TGTGCCAGCAGCTTACGGGACAGGGCATCCTACAATGAGCAGTTCTTC	CASSLRDRASYNEQFF	TRBD1	TRBV7-3	TRBJ2-1	.
TGTGCCAGCAGCGACGCCTATGGCTACACCTTC	CASSDAYGYTF	.	TRBV9	TRBJ1-2	.
TGTGCCAGCAGTTACGGACAGGACCCCAATGAGCAGTTCTTC	CASSYGQDPNEQFF	TRBD1	TRBV6-2/TRBV6-3	TRBJ2-1	many
TGTGCCAGCAGCCGACAGGGCGGTGGGGAAAAACTGTTTTTT	CASSRQGGGEKLFF	TRBD1	TRBV6-6	TRBJ1-4	.
TGCGCCAGCAAATTACAAGATACGCAGTATTTT	CASKLQDTQYF	.	TRBV5-1	TRBJ2-3	many
TGTGCCAGCAGTGAATCGAAAGGTATAGGCACTGAAGCTTTCTTT	CASSESKGIGTEAFF	.	TRBV25-1	TRBJ1-1	few
TGCGCCAGCAGCTTGGTAGCGGGGGAAATGAATGAGCAGTACTTC	CASSLVAGEMNEQYF	TRBD2	TRBV5-1	TRBJ2-7	.
TGTGCCAGCAGCTCCTCACAGGGTGTGGGAGATACGCAGTATTTT	CASSSSQGVGDTQYF	.	TRBV7-2	TRBJ2-3	.
TGTGCCAGCAGCCGGAGCCGGGAACGCGCGAACACCGGGGAGCTGTTTTTT	CASSRSRERANTGELFF	.	TRBV3-1	TRBJ2-2	many
TGCGCCAGCAGCCTAGGTGGTGGTTTTTCGGACGAGCAGTACTTC	CASSLGGGFSDEQYF	.	TRBV4-1	TRBJ2-7	.
TGTGCCACCAGCAGCTGGGACGTCCCCGGGGTGACTGAAGCTTTCTTT	CATSSWDVPGVTEAFF	.	TRBV15	TRBJ1-1	many
TGTGCCAGCAGTCCGAGTGCAGCGGGCTCCTACAATGAGCAGTTCTTC	CASSPSAAGSYNEQFF	.	TRBV12-3/TRBV12-4	TRBJ2-1	many
TGTGCCAGCCGTAGGACAGGGAGCGGGATGAACACTGAAGCTTTCTTT	CASRRTGSGMNTEAFF	TRBD1	TRBV2	TRBJ1-1	many
TGCGCCAGCAGCCAAGTAGTAGCTTATGAGCAGTTCTTC	CASSQVVAYEQFF	.	TRBV4-1	TRBJ2-1	.